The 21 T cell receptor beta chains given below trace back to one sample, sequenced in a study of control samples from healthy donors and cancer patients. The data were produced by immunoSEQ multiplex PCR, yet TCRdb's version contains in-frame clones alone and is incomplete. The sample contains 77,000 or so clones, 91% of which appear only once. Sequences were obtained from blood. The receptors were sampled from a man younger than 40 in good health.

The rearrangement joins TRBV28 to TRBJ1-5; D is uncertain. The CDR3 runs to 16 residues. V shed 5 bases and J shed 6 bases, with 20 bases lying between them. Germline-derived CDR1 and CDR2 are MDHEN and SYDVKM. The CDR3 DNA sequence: TGTGCCAGCAGTGACCCCGGCCCAACCCCCGGTCAGCCCCAGCATTTT. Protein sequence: CASSDPGPTPGQPQHF.

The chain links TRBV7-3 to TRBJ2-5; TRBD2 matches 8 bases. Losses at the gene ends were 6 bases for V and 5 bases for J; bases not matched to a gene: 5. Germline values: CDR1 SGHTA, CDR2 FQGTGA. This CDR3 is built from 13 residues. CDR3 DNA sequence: TGTGCCAGCAGTTCCGGCGGGAGGGAGACCCAGTACTTC. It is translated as CASSSGGRETQYF.

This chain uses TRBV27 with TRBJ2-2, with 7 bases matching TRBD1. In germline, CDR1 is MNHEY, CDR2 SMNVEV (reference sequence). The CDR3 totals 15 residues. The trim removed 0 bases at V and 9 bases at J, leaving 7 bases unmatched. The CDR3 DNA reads TGTGCCAGCAGTTTATCGGGACAGAAACACCGGGAGCTGTTTTTT. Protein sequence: CASSLSGQKHRELFF.

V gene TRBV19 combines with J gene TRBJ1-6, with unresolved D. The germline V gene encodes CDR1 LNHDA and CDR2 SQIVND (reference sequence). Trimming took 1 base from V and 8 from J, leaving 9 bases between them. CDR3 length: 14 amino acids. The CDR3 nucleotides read TGTGCCAGTAGTATAGTCCGTCGGTATTCACCCCTCCACTTT. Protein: CASSIVRRYSPLHF.

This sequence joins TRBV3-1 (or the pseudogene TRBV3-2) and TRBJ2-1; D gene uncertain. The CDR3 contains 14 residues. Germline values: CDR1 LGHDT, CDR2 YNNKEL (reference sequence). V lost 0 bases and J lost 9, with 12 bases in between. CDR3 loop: CASSQDDRGSEQFF. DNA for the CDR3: TGTGCCAGCAGCCAAGACGACCGTGGTAGTGAGCAGTTCTTC.

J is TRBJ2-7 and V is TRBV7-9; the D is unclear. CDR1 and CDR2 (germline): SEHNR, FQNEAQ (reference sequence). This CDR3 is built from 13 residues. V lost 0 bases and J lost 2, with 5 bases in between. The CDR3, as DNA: TGTGCCAGCAGCTTAGCAGGCCCCTACGAGCAGTACTTC. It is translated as CASSLAGPYEQYF.

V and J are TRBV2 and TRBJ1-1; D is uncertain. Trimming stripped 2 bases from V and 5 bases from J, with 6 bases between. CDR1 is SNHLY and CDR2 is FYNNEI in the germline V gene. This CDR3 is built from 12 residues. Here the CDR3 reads CASSELGTEAFF. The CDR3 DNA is TGTGCCAGCAGTGAACTGGGGACTGAAGCTTTCTTT.

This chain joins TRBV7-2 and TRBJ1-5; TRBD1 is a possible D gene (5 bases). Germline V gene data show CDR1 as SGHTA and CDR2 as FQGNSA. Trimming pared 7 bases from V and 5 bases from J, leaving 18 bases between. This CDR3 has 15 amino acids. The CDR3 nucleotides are TGTGCCAGCAACCGTGAGGCGGGGACCGATCAGCCCCAGCATTTT. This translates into CASNREAGTDQPQHF.

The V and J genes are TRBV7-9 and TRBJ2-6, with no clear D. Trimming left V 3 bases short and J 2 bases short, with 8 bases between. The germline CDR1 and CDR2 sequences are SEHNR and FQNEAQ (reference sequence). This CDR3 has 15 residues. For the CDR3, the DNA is TGTGCCAGCAGCTTTAACCGGGCTGGGGCCAACGTCCTGACTTTC. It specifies CASSFNRAGANVLTF.

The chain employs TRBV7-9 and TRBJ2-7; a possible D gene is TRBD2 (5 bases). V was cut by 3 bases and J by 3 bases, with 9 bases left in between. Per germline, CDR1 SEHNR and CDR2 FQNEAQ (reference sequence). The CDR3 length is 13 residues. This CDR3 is CASSFPGLYEQYF. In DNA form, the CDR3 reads TGTGCCAGCAGCTTCCCAGGACTCTACGAGCAGTACTTC.

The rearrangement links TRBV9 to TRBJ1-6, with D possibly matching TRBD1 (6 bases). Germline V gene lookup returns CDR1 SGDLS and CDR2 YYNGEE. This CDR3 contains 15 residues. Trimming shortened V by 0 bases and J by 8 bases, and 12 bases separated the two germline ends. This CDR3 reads CASSVAPGEHSPLHF. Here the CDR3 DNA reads TGTGCCAGCAGCGTAGCACCAGGGGAGCATTCACCCCTCCACTTT.

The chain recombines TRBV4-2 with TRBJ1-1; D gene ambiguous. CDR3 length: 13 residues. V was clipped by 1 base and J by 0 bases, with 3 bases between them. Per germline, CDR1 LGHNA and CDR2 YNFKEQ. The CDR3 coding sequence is TGTGCCAGCAGCCAAGGTATGAACACTGAAGCTTTCTTT. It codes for CASSQGMNTEAFF.

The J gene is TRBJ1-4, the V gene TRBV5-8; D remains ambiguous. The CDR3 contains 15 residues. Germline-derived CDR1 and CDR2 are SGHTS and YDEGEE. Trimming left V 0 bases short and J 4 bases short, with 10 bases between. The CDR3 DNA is TGTGCCAGCAGCTTGGGGGGAAGTCGTAATGAAAAACTGTTTTTT. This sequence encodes CASSLGGSRNEKLFF.

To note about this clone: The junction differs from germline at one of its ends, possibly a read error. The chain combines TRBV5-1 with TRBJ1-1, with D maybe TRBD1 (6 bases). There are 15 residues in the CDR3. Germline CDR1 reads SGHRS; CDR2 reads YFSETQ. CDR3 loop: CARSPGGGGNTEAFF. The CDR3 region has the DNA TGCGCCCGCAGCCCGGGGGGCGGGGGGAACACTGAAGCTTTCTTT.

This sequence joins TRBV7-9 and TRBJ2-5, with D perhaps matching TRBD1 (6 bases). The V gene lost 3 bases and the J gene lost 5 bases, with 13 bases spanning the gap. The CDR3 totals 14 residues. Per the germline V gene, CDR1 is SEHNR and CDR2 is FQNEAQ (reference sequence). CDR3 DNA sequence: TGTGCCAGCAGCTTGAAACAGGGTATGGAGACCCAGTACTTC. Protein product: CASSLKQGMETQYF.

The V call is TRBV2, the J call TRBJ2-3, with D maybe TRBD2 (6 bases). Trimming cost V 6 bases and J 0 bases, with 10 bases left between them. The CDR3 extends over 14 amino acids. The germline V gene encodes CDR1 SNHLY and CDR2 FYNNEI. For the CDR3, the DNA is TGTGCCAGCAGGGCGGGGTTCAGCACAGATACGCAGTATTTT. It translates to CASRAGFSTDTQYF.

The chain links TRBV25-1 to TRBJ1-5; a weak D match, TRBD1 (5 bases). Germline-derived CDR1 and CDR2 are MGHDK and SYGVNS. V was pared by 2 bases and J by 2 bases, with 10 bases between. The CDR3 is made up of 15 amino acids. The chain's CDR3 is CASSERGGGNQPQHF. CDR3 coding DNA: TGTGCCAGCAGTGAAAGGGGTGGGGGCAATCAGCCCCAGCATTTT.

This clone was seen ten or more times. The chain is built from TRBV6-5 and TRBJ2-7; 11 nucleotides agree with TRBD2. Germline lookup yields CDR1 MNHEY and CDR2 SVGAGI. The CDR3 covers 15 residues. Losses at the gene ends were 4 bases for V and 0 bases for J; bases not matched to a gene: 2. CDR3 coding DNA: TGTGCCAGCAGTTTTAGCGGGAGGGTCTCCTACGAGCAGTACTTC. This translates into CASSFSGRVSYEQYF.

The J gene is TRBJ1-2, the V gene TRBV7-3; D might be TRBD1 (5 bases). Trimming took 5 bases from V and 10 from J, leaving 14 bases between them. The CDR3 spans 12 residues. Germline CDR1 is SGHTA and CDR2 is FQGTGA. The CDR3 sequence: CASSPGGRDYTF. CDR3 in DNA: TGTGCCAGCAGCCCGGGGGGGAGAGACTACACCTTC.

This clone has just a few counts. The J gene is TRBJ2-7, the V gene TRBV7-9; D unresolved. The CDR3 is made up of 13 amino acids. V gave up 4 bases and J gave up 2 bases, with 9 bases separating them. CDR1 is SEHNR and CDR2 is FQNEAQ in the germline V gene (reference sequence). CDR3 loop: CASSSRGPYEQYF. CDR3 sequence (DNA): TGTGCCAGCAGCTCCCGCGGTCCCTACGAGCAGTACTTC.

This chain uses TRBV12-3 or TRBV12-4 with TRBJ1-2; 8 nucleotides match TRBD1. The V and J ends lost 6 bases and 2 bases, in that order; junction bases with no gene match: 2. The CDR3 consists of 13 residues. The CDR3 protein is CASRRQGNYGYTF. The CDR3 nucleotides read TGTGCCAGCAGAAGACAGGGGAACTATGGCTACACCTTC.